This T cell receptor (beta chain) was sequenced during a study of esophageal squamous cell carcinoma under preoperative chemotherapy. TCRdb itself ran the PCR reads through MiXCR, one entry per CDR3 protein. The sample includes 34,000 or so distinct CDR3 sequences, around 50% of them seen just once. Time point reported: after preoperative PTX-NDP chemotherapy. By sample fraction, this clonotype is medium-sized. Germline CDR1 reads MNHEY; CDR2 reads SMNVEV (reference sequence). The CDR3 is 17 amino acids. Trimming took off 5 bases at V and 0 bases at J, with 14 bases between the two ends. This sequence originates from a human donor with esophageal squamous cell carcinoma. The donor label of this sample is uncertain. The chain combines TRBV27 with TRBJ1-6, with D possibly TRBD1 on 5 matching bases. This specimen was collected from a patient given preoperative chemotherapy. The DNA of the CDR3 is TGTGCCAGCAGTCCCGGTGTAGACAGCTCCTATAATTCACCCCTCCACTTT. This sequence encodes CASSPGVDSSYNSPLHF.